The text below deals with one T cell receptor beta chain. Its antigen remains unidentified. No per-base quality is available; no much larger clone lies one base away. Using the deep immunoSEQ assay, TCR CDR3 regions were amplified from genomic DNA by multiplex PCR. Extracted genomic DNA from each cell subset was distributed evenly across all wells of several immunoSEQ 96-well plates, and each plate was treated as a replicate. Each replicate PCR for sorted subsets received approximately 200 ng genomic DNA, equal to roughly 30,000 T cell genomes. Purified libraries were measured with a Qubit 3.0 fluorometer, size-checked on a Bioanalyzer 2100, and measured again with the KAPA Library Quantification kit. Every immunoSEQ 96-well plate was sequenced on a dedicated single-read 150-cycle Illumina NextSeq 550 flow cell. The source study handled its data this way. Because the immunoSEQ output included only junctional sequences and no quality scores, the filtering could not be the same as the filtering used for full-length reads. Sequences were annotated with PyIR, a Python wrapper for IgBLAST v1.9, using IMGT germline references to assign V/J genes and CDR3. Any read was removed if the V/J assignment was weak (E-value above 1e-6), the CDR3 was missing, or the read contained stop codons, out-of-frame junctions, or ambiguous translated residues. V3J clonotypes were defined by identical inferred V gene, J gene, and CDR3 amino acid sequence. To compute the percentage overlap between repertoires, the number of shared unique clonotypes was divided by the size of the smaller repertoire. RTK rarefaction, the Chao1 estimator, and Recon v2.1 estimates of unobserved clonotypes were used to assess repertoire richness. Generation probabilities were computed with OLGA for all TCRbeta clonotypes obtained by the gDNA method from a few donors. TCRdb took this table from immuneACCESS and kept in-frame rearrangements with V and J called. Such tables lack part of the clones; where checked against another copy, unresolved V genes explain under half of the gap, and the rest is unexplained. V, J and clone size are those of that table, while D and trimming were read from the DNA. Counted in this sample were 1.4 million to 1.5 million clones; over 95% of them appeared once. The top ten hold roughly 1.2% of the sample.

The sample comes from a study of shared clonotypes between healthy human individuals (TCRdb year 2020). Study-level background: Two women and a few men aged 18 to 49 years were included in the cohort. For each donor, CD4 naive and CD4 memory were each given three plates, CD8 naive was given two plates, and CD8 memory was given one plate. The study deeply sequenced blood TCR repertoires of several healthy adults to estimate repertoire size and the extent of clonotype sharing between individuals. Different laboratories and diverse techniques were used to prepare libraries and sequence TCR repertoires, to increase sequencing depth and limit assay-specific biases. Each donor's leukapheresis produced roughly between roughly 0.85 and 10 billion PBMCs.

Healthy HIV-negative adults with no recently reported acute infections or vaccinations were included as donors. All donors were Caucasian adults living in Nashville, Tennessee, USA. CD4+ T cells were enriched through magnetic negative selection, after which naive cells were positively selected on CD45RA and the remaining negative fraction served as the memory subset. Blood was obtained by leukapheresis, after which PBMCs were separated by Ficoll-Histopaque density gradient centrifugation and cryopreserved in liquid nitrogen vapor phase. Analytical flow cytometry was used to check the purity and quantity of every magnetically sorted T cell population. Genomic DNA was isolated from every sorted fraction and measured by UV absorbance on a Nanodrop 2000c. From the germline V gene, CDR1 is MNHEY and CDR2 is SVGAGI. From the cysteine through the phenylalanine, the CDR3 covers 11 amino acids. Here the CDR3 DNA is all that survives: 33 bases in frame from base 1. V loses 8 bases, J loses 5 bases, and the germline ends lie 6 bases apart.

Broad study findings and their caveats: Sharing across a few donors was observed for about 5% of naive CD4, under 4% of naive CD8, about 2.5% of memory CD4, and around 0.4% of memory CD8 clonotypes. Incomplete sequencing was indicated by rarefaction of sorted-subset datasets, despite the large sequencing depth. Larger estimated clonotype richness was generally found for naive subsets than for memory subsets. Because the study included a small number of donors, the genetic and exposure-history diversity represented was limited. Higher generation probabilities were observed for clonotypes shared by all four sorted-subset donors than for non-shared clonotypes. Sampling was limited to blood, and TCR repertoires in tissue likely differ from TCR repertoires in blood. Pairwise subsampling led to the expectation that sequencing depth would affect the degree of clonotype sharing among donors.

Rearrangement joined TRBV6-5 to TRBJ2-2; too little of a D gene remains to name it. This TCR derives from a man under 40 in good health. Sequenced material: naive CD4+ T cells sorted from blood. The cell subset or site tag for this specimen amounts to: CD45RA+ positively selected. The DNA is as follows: TGTGCCAGCCTGGGAACCGGGGAGCTGTTTTTT. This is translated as CASLGTGELFF.